The T cell receptor (beta chain) described here comes from a study of T cell repertoires in cytomegalovirus infection. About the study: CMV infection and matching HLA type were both indicated by public TCR beta signatures.

TCRdb ran MiXCR on the reads and lists one entry per CDR3 protein. The sample gives about 210,000 distinct CDR3 sequences, approximately 7% of which show up once; 5.5% to 8% is in the top ten. There are 14 residues in the CDR3. The V and J ends lost 4 bases and 4 bases, in that order; junction bases with no gene match: 5. Germline CDR1 and CDR2: KGHDR and SFDVKD. This clonotype was counted only a few times. This chain connects TRBV24-1 to TRBJ1-2, with 7 bases that match TRBD1. Sequencing was carried out using PBMCs. The origin of this receptor is a human donor in good health (CMV status not recorded). Some clones in this sample may be carry-over from other donors' samples. CDR3 sequence: CATSDLDRIYGYTF. The CDR3 DNA follows: TGTGCCACCAGTGACCTGGACAGGATCTATGGCTACACCTTC.